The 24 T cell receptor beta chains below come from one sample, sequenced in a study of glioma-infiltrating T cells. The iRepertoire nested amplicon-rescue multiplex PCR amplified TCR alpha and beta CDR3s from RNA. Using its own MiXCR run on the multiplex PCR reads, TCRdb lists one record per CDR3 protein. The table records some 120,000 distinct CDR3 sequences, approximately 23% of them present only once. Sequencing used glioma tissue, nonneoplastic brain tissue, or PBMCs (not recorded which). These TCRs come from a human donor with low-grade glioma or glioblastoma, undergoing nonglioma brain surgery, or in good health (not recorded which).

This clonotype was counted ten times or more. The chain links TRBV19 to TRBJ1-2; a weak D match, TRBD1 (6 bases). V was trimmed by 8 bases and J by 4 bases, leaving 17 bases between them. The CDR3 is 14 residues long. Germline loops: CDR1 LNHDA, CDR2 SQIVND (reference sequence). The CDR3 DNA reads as TGTGCCAGTCGCCTCGGGACAACCTTCTATGGCTACACCTTC. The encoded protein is CASRLGTTFYGYTF.

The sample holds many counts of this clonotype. The CDR3 is CASSEASQGSYGYTF. The CDR3 region has the DNA TGTGCCAGCAGTGAAGCGTCCCAGGGCTCCTATGGCTACACCTTC. The rearrangement uses TRBV2 and TRBJ1-2; D may be TRBD1 (5 bases). Per germline, CDR1 SNHLY and CDR2 FYNNEI. The length of the CDR3 is 15 residues. V was pared by 0 bases and J by 4 bases, with 12 bases between.

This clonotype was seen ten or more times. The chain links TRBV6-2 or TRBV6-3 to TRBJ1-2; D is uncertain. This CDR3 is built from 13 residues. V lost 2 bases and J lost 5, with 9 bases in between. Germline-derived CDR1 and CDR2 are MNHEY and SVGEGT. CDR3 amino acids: CASSYARIYGYTF. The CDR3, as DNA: TGTGCCAGCAGTTACGCCCGGATATATGGCTACACCTTC.

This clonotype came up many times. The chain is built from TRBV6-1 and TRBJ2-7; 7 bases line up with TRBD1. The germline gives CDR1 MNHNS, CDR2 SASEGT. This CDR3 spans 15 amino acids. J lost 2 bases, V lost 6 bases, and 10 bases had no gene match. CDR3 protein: CASRAGAGGTYEQYF. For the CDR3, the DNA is TGTGCCAGCAGGGCCGGGGCAGGGGGAACCTACGAGCAGTACTTC.

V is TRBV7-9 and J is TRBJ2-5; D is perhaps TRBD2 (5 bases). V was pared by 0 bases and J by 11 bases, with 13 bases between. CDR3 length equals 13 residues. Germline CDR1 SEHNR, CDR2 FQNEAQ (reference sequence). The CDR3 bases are TGTGCCAGCAGCTTAGCCACTAGTAGGGCGCAGTACTTC. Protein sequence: CASSLATSRAQYF.

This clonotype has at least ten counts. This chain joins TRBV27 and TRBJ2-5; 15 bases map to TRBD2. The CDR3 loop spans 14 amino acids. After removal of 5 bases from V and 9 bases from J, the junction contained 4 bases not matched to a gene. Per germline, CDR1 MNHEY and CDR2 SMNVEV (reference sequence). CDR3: CASSPGLAGGAQYF. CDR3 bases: TGTGCCAGCAGTCCAGGACTAGCGGGAGGGGCCCAGTACTTC.

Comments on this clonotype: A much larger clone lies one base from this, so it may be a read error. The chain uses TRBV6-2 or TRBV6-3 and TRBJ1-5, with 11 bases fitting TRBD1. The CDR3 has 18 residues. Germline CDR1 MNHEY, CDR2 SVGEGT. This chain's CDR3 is CASGSGTGGVGSNQLQHF. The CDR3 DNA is TGTGCCAGTGGTTCCGGGACAGGGGGTGTTGGTAGCAATCAGCTCCAGCATTTT.

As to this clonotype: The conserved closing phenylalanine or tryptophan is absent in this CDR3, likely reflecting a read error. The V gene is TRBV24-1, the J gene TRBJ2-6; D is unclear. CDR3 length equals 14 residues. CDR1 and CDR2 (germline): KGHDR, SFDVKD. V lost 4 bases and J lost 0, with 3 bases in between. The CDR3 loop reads CATSEDSGANVLTL. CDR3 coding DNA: TGTGCCACCAGTGAGGACTCTGGGGCCAACGTCCTGACTCTC.

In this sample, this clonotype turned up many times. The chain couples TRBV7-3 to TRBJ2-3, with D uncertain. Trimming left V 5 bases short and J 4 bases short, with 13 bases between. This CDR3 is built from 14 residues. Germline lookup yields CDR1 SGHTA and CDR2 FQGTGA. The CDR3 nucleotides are TGTGCCAGCAGCCTCTCCGCCCAACCAGATACGCAGTATTTT. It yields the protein CASSLSAQPDTQYF.

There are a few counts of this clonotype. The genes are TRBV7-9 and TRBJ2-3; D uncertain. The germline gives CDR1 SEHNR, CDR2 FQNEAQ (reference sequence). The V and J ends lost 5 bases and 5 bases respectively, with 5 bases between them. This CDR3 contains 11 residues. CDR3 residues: CASSNRDTQYF. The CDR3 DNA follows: TGTGCCAGCAGCAACAGAGATACGCAGTATTTT.

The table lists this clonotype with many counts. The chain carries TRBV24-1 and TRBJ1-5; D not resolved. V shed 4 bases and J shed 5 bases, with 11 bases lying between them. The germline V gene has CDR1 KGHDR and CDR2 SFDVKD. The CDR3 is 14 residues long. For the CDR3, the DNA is TGTGCCACCAGTGACCCTGGACGGGATCAGCCCCAGCATTTT. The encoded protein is CATSDPGRDQPQHF.

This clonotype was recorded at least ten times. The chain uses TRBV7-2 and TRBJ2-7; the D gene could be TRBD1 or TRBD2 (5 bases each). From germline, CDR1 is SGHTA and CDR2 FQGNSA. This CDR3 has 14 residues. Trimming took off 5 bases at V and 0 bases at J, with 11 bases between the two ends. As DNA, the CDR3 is TGTGCCAGCAGCACCGCAGGGAGCTCCTACGAGCAGTACTTC. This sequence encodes CASSTAGSSYEQYF.

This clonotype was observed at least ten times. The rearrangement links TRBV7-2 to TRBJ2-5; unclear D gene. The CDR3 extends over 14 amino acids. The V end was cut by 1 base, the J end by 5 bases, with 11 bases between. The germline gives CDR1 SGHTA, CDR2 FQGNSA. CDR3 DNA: TGTGCCAGCAGCTTAGGGGCCCATCCCGAGACCCAGTACTTC. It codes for CASSLGAHPETQYF.

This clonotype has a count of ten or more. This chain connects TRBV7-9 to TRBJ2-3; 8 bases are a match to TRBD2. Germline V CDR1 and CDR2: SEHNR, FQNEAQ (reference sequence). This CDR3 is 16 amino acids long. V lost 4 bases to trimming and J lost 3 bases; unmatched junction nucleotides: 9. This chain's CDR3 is CASSYPLSGETDTQYF. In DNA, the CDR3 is TGTGCCAGCAGCTATCCTCTTAGCGGGGAGACAGATACGCAGTATTTT.

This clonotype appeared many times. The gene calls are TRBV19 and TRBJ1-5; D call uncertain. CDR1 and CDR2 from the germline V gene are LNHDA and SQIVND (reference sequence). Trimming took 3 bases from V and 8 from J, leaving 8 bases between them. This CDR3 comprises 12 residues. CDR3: CASSIRREPQHF. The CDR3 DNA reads TGTGCCAGTAGTATCCGACGGGAGCCCCAGCATTTT.

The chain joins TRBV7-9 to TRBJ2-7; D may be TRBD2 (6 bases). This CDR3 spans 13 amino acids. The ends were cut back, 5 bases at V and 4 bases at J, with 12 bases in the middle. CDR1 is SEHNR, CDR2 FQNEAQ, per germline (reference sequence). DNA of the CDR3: TGTGCCAGCAGCCCCATTGGGGGGTACGAGCAGTACTTC. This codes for CASSPIGGYEQYF. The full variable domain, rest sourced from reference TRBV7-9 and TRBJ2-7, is DTGVSQNPRHKITKRGQNVTFRCDPISEHNRLYWYRQTLGQGPEFLTYFQNEAQLEKSRLLSDRFSAERPKGSFSTLEIQRTEQGDSAMYLCASSPIGGYEQYFGPGTRLTVT.

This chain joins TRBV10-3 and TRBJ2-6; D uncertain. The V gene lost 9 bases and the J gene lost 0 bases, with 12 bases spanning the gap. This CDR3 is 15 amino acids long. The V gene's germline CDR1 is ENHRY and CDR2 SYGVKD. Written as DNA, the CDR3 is TGTGCCATTTCAAATTTCCTCTCTGGGGCCAACGTCCTGACTTTC. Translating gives CAISNFLSGANVLTF.

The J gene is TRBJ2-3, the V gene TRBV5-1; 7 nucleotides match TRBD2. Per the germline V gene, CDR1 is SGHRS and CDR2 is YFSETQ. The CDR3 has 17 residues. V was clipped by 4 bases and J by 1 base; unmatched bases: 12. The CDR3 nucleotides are TGCGCCAGCAGCCGGACCGGTGGGCTAGCGGGCACAGATACGCAGTATTTT. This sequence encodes CASSRTGGLAGTDTQYF.

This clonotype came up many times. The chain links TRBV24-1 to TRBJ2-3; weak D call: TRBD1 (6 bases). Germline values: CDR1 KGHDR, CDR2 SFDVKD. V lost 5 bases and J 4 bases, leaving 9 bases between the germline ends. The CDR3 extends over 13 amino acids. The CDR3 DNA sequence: TGTGCCACCAGTGTCCCAGGGGCAGATACGCAGTATTTT. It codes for CATSVPGADTQYF.

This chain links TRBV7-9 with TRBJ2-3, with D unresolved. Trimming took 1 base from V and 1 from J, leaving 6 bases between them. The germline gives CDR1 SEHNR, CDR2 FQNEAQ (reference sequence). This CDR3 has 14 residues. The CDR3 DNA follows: TGTGCCAGCAGCTTAGGCACAGGCACAGATACGCAGTATTTT. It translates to CASSLGTGTDTQYF.

CDR3: CASSGRLGASYEQYF. For the CDR3, the DNA is TGTGCCAGCAGCGGACGTCTGGGGGCCTCCTACGAGCAGTACTTC. This chain uses TRBV9 with TRBJ2-7; TRBD1 might be the D (6 bases). This CDR3 is built from 15 residues. The ends were cut back, 3 bases at V and 0 bases at J, with 13 bases in the middle. CDR1 SGDLS and CDR2 YYNGEE come from the germline V gene.

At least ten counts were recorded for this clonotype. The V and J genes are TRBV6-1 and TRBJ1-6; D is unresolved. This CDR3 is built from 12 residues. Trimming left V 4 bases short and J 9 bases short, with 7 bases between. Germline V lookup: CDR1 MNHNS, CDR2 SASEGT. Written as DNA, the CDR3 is TGTGCCAGCAGTGGATCAGGTTCACCCCTCCACTTT. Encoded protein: CASSGSGSPLHF.

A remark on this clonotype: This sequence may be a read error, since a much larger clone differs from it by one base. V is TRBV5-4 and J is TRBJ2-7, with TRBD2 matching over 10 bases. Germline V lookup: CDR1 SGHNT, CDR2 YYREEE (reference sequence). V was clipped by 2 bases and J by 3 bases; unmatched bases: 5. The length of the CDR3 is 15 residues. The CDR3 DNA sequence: TGTGCCAGCAGCTTATGGACTAGCGGATGCTACGAGCAGTACTTC. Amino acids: CASSLWTSGCYEQYF.

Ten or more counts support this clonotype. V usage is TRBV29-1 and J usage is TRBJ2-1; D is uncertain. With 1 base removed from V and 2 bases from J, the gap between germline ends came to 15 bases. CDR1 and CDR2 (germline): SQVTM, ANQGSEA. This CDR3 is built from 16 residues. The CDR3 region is CSVEAIGGQTYNEQFF. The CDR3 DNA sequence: TGCAGCGTTGAAGCGATCGGCGGCCAGACCTACAATGAGCAGTTCTTC.